Listed here are 20 T cell receptor beta chains from one sample, sequenced in a study of CD8+ T cells in alopecia areata. Following extraction, RNA underwent reverse transcription to cDNA, which served as the sequencing template. Measured with immunoSEQ multiplex PCR; TCRdb has only the in-frame clones, and not every one. Altogether some 170,000 clones are present, around 64% being singletons, with the ten largest covering about an eighth. This material consisted of CD8+ T cells sorted from blood, taken at week 0. These receptors were collected from a human donor with alopecia areata.

This CDR3 reads CASSRLLARDTQYF. CDR3 nucleotide sequence: TGTGCCAGCAGCCGCCTTCTAGCGCGTGATACGCAGTATTTT. This chain joins TRBV7-2 and TRBJ2-3, with a tentative D call TRBD2 (6 bases). V was pared by 5 bases and J by 6 bases, with 15 bases between. Germline V gene data show CDR1 as SGHTA and CDR2 as FQGNSA. This CDR3 contains 14 residues.

The rearrangement uses TRBV5-6 and TRBJ2-3, with TRBD1 matching 8 bases. This CDR3 has 14 residues. J lost 4 bases, V lost 5 bases, and 6 bases had no gene match. Germline V lookup: CDR1 SGHDT, CDR2 YYEEEE. The CDR3 region is CASSFGQGADTQYF. CDR3 DNA: TGTGCCAGCAGTTTTGGACAGGGTGCAGATACGCAGTATTTT.

This clone has ten or more counts. The chain joins TRBV6-6 to TRBJ2-7; D call uncertain. The CDR3 consists of 15 residues. The V gene lost 2 bases and the J gene lost 2 bases, with 13 bases spanning the gap. Germline CDR1 and CDR2: MNHNY and SVGAGI (reference sequence). CDR3: CASSYLRVLAYEQYF. The DNA of the CDR3 is TGTGCCAGCAGTTACCTCCGGGTCCTCGCCTACGAGCAGTACTTC.

This chain joins TRBV5-1 and TRBJ2-7, with 7 bases lining up with TRBD2. After removal of 2 bases from V and 1 base from J, the junction contained 6 bases not matched to a gene. The CDR3 runs to 15 residues. From germline, CDR1 is SGHRS and CDR2 YFSETQ. This chain's CDR3 is CASSFEGGSSYEQYF. The CDR3 DNA reads as TGCGCCAGCAGCTTCGAGGGAGGGAGTTCCTACGAGCAGTACTTC.

The chain joins TRBV5-1 to TRBJ1-2; 7 bases line up with TRBD1. This CDR3 has 15 residues. Germline lookup yields CDR1 SGHRS and CDR2 YFSETQ. V trimming: 5 bases; J trimming: 8 bases; junction bases outside the gene matches: 15. The CDR3 DNA reads TGCGCCAGCAGGATTAGAATGGGACAGTATGACGGCTACACCTTC. It codes for CASRIRMGQYDGYTF.

The V gene is TRBV2, the J gene TRBJ1-5, with D possibly matching TRBD1 (5 bases). The CDR3 length is 12 residues. The V end lost 7 bases, the J end lost 9 bases, and 13 bases lay between the germline ends. Germline CDR1 is SNHLY and CDR2 is FYNNEI. CDR3 in DNA: TGTGCCAGCAACACAGGCCTTTCGCCCCAGCATTTT. Translated: CASNTGLSPQHF. Full variable domain (remainder filled in from reference TRBV2 and TRBJ1-5): EPEVTQTPSHQVTQMGQEVILRCVPISNHLYFYWYRQILGQKVEFLVSFYNNEISEKSEIFDDQFSVERPDGSNFTLKIRSTKLEDSAMYFCASNTGLSPQHFGDGTRLSIL.

J is TRBJ1-1 and V is TRBV6-6; D unresolved. This CDR3 region has 11 residues. V lost 5 bases and J lost 11, with 12 bases in between. Germline loops: CDR1 MNHNY, CDR2 SVGAGI (reference sequence). CDR3 sequence (DNA): TGTGCCAGCAGTGACCAGGTCGGGGCTTTCTTT. Protein sequence: CASSDQVGAFF.

This clone was counted only a few times. V usage is TRBV4-2 and J usage is TRBJ2-7; TRBD2 aligns across 11 bases. V shed 4 bases and J 1 base; nucleotides not matched to a gene: 9. The germline V gene has CDR1 LGHNA and CDR2 YNFKEQ. This CDR3 spans 17 amino acids. In DNA form, the CDR3 reads TGTGCCAGCAGCCCTCAGGTAGCGGGGGGGCCTTCCTACGAGCAGTACTTC. It yields the protein CASSPQVAGGPSYEQYF.

This sequence joins TRBV6-1 and TRBJ2-7; D not certain. The germline V gene has CDR1 MNHNS and CDR2 SASEGT. Trimming cost V 3 bases and J 6 bases, with 12 bases left between them. This CDR3 is built from 13 residues. The CDR3 DNA is TGTGCCAGCAGTGATGGCACAAGACGCGAGCAGTACTTC. Amino acid sequence: CASSDGTRREQYF.

The chain has TRBV12-5 and TRBJ2-3; 12 bases are a match to TRBD2. V lost 6 bases to trimming and J lost 11 bases; unmatched junction nucleotides: 18. The CDR3 has 17 amino acids. The germline CDR1 and CDR2 sequences are LGHNT and FRNRAP. The CDR3 DNA reads as TGTGCTAGTGGCCGGACTCTAGCGGGGGGGACCACAGAGGGGCAGTATTTT. It is translated as CASGRTLAGGTTEGQYF.

This clone was seen a handful of times. This chain links TRBV29-1 with TRBJ2-1; TRBD1 matches at 8 bases. Unmatched junction bases numbered 5, after V lost 7 bases and J lost 6 bases. Germline-derived CDR1 and CDR2 are SQVTM and ANQGSEA. There are 12 residues in the CDR3. CDR3 in DNA: TGCAGCGGGACAGGGTCCGGCAATGAGCAGTTCTTC. Translation: CSGTGSGNEQFF.

This clone was detected a few times. The gene calls are TRBV27 and TRBJ2-2; D unresolved. V was pared by 3 bases and J by 8 bases, with 4 bases between. The CDR3 sequence is 11 residues long. CDR1 and CDR2 (germline): MNHEY, SMNVEV (reference sequence). The CDR3 loop reads CASSFFGELFF. The CDR3 coding sequence is TGTGCCAGCAGTTTTTTTGGGGAGCTGTTTTTT.

The chain joins TRBV11-2 to TRBJ2-5; unclear D gene. V shed 5 bases and J shed 4 bases, with 17 bases lying between them. The germline V gene has CDR1 SGHAT and CDR2 FQNNGV. This CDR3 contains 15 residues. CDR3 region: CASSARPIQIETQYF. In DNA, the CDR3 is TGTGCCAGCAGCGCCAGACCTATACAGATAGAGACCCAGTACTTC.

A few counts support this clone. The same CDR3 also results from other DNA sequences found in this sample. The chain uses TRBV5-1 and TRBJ2-2; D ambiguous. Deletions cut 0 bases from V and 6 bases from J, with 3 bases between. Germline V lookup: CDR1 SGHRS, CDR2 YFSETQ. This CDR3 region has 12 residues. As DNA, the CDR3 is TGCGCCAGCAGCTTGGGAGCCGGGGAGCTGTTTTTT. This encodes CASSLGAGELFF.

V and J are TRBV5-6 and TRBJ2-7; no firm D call. The CDR3 is made up of 16 amino acids. The V end was cut by 0 bases, the J end by 2 bases, with 15 bases between. The germline CDR1 and CDR2 sequences are SGHDT and YYEEEE. The DNA of the CDR3 is TGTGCCAGCAGCTTGGGTTTGTCCGATCTCGCCTACGAGCAGTACTTC. It encodes CASSLGLSDLAYEQYF.

A few counts support this clone. The chain couples TRBV7-2 to TRBJ1-5, with D unclear. The CDR3 is 16 residues long. V was clipped by 5 bases and J by 3 bases, with 17 bases between them. Looked up from germline, CDR1 is SGHTA and CDR2 is FQGNSA. The CDR3 DNA sequence: TGTGCCAGCAGCCGGATTCGGGATTTAGCCAATCAGCCCCAGCATTTT. It specifies CASSRIRDLANQPQHF.

Comment on this clone: One end of the junction is discordant with germline, which a read error may explain. The V gene is TRBV30, the J gene TRBJ1-1, with 9 bases aligning to TRBD1. The CDR3 consists of 12 residues. Germline V gene data show CDR1 as GTSNPN and CDR2 as SVGIG (reference sequence). CDR3 sequence: CAWSGTGAVVIF. CDR3 coding DNA: TGTGCCTGGAGTGGGACAGGGGCGGTCGTTATCTTT.

The chain joins TRBV6-1 to TRBJ2-7; 7 bases are shared with TRBD2. With 5 bases clipped from V and 2 bases from J, the junction kept 6 bases outside the gene matches. There are 14 residues in the CDR3. From germline, CDR1 is MNHNS and CDR2 SASEGT. The DNA for the CDR3 is TGTGCCAGCAGTCTTCTGGGGGGGACCTACGAGCAGTACTTC. Protein: CASSLLGGTYEQYF.

This clone was seen a few times. CDR3 DNA: TGCGCCAGCAGCCGGGACAGGGCCTATGAGCAGTTCTTC. Its protein product is CASSRDRAYEQFF. The chain joins TRBV5-1 to TRBJ2-1; TRBD1 matches at 9 bases. V trimming: 4 bases; J trimming: 8 bases; junction bases outside the gene matches: 4. The CDR3 contains 13 residues. Germline CDR1 and CDR2: SGHRS and YFSETQ.

The chain has TRBV4-2 and TRBJ2-3; 12 bases map to TRBD2. Germline V gives CDR1 LGHNA, CDR2 YNFKEQ. The CDR3 spans 20 residues. Unmatched junction bases numbered 11, after V lost 0 bases and J lost 1 base. The CDR3 spells CASSQDRRLAGGLGTDTQYF. The CDR3 nucleotides read TGTGCCAGCAGCCAAGATCGGAGGCTAGCGGGGGGGCTTGGCACAGATACGCAGTATTTT.